These T cell receptor beta chains were read from a single sample in a study of blood T cell repertoires in COVID-19. Repertoires were generated with immunoSEQ multiplex PCR, while TCRdb's copy carries only in-frame clones and drops some. This sample has 20,000 to 25,000 clones, with approximately 90% found just once. Sample: peripheral blood. Receptors were obtained from a woman over 75 with active COVID-19. The CDR3 runs from the conserved cysteine through the conserved F or W. A D gene is named only where the DNA matches it firmly. For some rows the clone size is stated as once, few or many, or as a class when expanded; others skip it.

v_gene	abundance	d_gene	j_gene	CDR3aa	CDR3nt
TRBV6-5	NA	TRBD1	TRBJ2-1	CASARGLLHKQFF	TGTGCCAGCGCAAGGGGGCTTCTTCACAAGCAGTTCTTC
TRBV2	NA	TRBD1	TRBJ1-1	CASRTGGVTEAFF	TGTGCCAGCAGAACAGGGGGGGTCACTGAAGCTTTCTTT
TRBV9	NA	NA	TRBJ1-5	CASSVGGSRQPQHF	TGTGCCAGCAGCGTAGGGGGCAGTCGTCAGCCCCAGCATTTT
TRBV19	NA	NA	TRBJ1-2	CASAQAYGYTF	TGTGCCAGTGCACAGGCTTATGGCTACACCTTC
TRBV7-2	NA	NA	TRBJ2-3	CASSSLARWGTDTQYF	TGTGCCAGCAGCTCCCTAGCCCGTTGGGGCACAGATACGCAGTATTTT
TRBV19	once	NA	TRBJ2-3	CASSSGHGTDTQYF	TGTGCCAGTAGTTCCGGACATGGCACAGATACGCAGTATTTT
TRBV4-2	once	NA	TRBJ1-4	CASSLEGEKLFF	TGTGCCAGCAGCCTCGAGGGTGAAAAACTGTTTTTT
TRBV18	once	NA	TRBJ2-7	CASSPTISSYEQYF	TGTGCCAGCTCCCCGACTATAAGCTCCTACGAGCAGTACTTC
TRBV7-2	NA	NA	TRBJ1-2	CASSLGGRAYGYTF	TGTGCCAGCAGCTTAGGGGGCAGGGCTTATGGCTACACCTTC
TRBV12-5	NA	NA	TRBJ2-3	CASTPSGTDTQYF	TGTGCTAGTACTCCTAGCGGCACAGATACGCAGTATTTT
TRBV12-5	NA	TRBD2	TRBJ2-2	CATIGGADTGELFF	TGTGCTACAATCGGGGGGGCGGACACCGGGGAGCTGTTTTTT
TRBV9	NA	TRBD1	TRBJ2-6	CASSADRAGANVLTF	TGTGCCAGCAGCGCGGACAGGGCTGGGGCCAACGTCCTGACTTTC
TRBV12-3/TRBV12-4	NA	TRBD2	TRBJ2-5	CASRRNQLAGGDF	TGTGCCAGCAGAAGAAATCAACTAGCGGGGGGCGACTTC
TRBV11-2	NA	NA	TRBJ2-7	CASNTGVEQYF	TGTGCCAGCAACACCGGGGTTGAGCAGTACTTC
TRBV6-5	NA	NA	TRBJ1-1	CASSYPGTLEAFF	TGTGCCAGCAGTTACCCCGGGACACTTGAAGCTTTCTTT
TRBV9	NA	TRBD1	TRBJ1-4	CASSLGQGDEKLFF	TGTGCCAGCAGCCTTGGACAGGGGGACGAAAAACTGTTTTTT
TRBV11-2	NA	TRBD1	TRBJ1-1	CASSKGGTGSNTEAFF	TGTGCCAGCAGCAAGGGGGGGACAGGGTCTAACACTGAAGCTTTCTTT
TRBV5-6	NA	TRBD2	TRBJ2-7	CASSLNSGRGIYEQYF	TGTGCCAGCAGCTTAAATAGCGGGCGGGGGATCTACGAGCAGTACTTC
TRBV7-8	NA	TRBD2	TRBJ2-3	CASSLGTSGTDTQYF	TGTGCCAGCAGCTTAGGTACTAGCGGCACAGATACGCAGTATTTT
TRBV21-1	NA	NA	TRBJ2-7	CASSKPPGASEQYF	TGTGCCAGCAGCAAGCCGCCAGGGGCAAGCGAGCAGTACTTC
TRBV2	NA	NA	TRBJ1-2	CASTLDSFNYGYTF	TGTGCCAGCACCCTAGACAGCTTTAACTATGGCTACACCTTC
TRBV5-1	NA	TRBD2	TRBJ2-5	CASSVLAGGPETQYF	TGCGCCAGCAGCGTACTCGCGGGGGGGCCTGAGACCCAGTACTTC
TRBV7-9	once	NA	TRBJ1-1	CASSSPGTLNTEAFF	TGTGCCAGCAGCTCCCCTGGGACACTGAACACTGAAGCTTTCTTT
TRBV3-1/TRBV3-2	NA	TRBD2	TRBJ2-5	CASSQARGGRETQYF	TGTGCCAGCAGCCAAGCGCGGGGGGGCCGAGAGACCCAGTACTTC
TRBV18	NA	NA	TRBJ2-7	CASSPDSYEQYF	TGTGCCAGCTCACCGGACTCTTACGAGCAGTACTTC
TRBV2	NA	NA	TRBJ2-5	CASSPEVLVGQETQYF	TGTGCCAGCAGCCCTGAGGTTTTAGTCGGGCAAGAGACCCAGTACTTC
TRBV10-3	once	NA	TRBJ2-5	CAISGGLQETQYF	TGTGCCATCAGCGGGGGGCTCCAAGAGACCCAGTACTTC
TRBV5-4	NA	TRBD2	TRBJ2-5	CASSLRSGTTKETQYF	TGTGCCAGCAGCCTCCGGTCGGGGACTACCAAAGAGACCCAGTACTTC
TRBV29-1	NA	NA	TRBJ2-7	CSVRSAGEQYF	TGCAGCGTTCGTTCTGCGGGGGAGCAGTACTTC
TRBV5-6	NA	NA	TRBJ1-3	CASSLVAGRTSGNTIYF	TGTGCCAGCAGCTTGGTGGCAGGGAGGACTTCTGGAAACACCATATATTTT
TRBV3-1/TRBV3-2	NA	NA	TRBJ1-4	CASSQGTVVVEKLFF	TGTGCCAGCAGCCAAGGGACAGTAGTTGTTGAAAAACTGTTTTTT
TRBV7-2	NA	NA	TRBJ2-1	CASSWDFYNEQFF	TGTGCCAGCAGTTGGGACTTTTACAATGAGCAGTTCTTC
TRBV12-5	once	TRBD1	TRBJ2-6	CASGGQGLFGGANVLTF	TGTGCTAGTGGGGGACAGGGGCTTTTTGGTGGGGCCAACGTCCTGACTTTC
TRBV13	NA	NA	TRBJ1-2	CASSLGGAPYYGYTF	TGTGCCAGCAGCTTGGGGGGAGCGCCTTACTATGGCTACACCTTC
TRBV13	NA	NA	TRBJ2-7	CASSLRTLTYEQYF	TGTGCCAGCAGCTTAAGGACACTTACCTACGAGCAGTACTTC
TRBV15	NA	NA	TRBJ2-3	CATSGLGTAADTQYF	TGTGCCACCAGCGGGCTTGGTACGGCTGCAGATACGCAGTATTTT
TRBV7-2	NA	NA	TRBJ2-1	CASSLDGDRYNEQFF	TGTGCCAGCAGCTTAGATGGAGACCGTTACAATGAGCAGTTCTTC
TRBV5-4	NA	NA	TRBJ2-3	CASSTRRGGFTDTQYF	TGTGCCAGCAGCACCCGCCGTGGCGGGTTCACAGATACGCAGTATTTT
TRBV10-3	NA	TRBD2	TRBJ2-3	CAISEPDGWLAGGQDTQYF	TGTGCCATCAGTGAGCCCGACGGGTGGCTAGCGGGGGGGCAAGATACGCAGTATTTT
TRBV4-1	once	TRBD1	TRBJ2-3	CASSLLGQGFDTQYF	TGCGCCAGCAGCCTCCTCGGACAGGGTTTCGATACGCAGTATTTT
TRBV10-3	NA	TRBD1	TRBJ2-7	CAIRAGTGVYEQYF	TGTGCCATCAGAGCCGGGACAGGGGTCTACGAGCAGTACTTC
TRBV10-3	NA	NA	TRBJ1-2	CAMRGGENYGYTF	TGTGCCATGCGGGGAGGGGAAAACTATGGCTACACCTTC
TRBV5-1	once	TRBD2	TRBJ2-2	CASSYLAGATNTGELFF	TGCGCCAGCAGCTACCTAGCGGGGGCGACGAACACCGGGGAGCTGTTTTTT
TRBV27	NA	NA	TRBJ2-1	CASNAGNAYNEQFF	TGTGCCAGCAACGCGGGGAATGCCTACAATGAGCAGTTCTTC
TRBV7-8	NA	NA	TRBJ2-5	CASSRYGVVGKETQYF	TGTGCCAGCAGCAGATACGGAGTAGTGGGTAAGGAGACCCAGTACTTC
TRBV7-9	NA	NA	TRBJ1-6	CASSSTGLPKENSPLHF	TGTGCCAGCAGCTCCACGGGACTCCCCAAAGAAAATTCACCCCTCCACTTT